Reported below is one TCR beta chain. Its cognate antigen is unknown. This CDR3 is missing its conserved last phenylalanine or tryptophan, likely due to a read error. CDR3 length: 10 amino acids. The V end was cut by 10 bases, the J end by 5 bases, with 8 bases between. Germline V lookup: CDR1 WNHNN, CDR2 SYGVQD (reference sequence). The data were produced by immunoSEQ multiplex PCR, yet TCRdb's version contains in-frame clones alone and is incomplete. The table shows about 110,000 clones, with roughly 90% occurring only once. This sample is part of a study of T cell responses to AZD1222 COVID-19 vaccine. Findings and caveats of the study: Donors, mostly white British, included more females; clonal diversity was possibly underestimated. Baseline testing showed seropositivity in only a handful of AZD1222 recipients.

The specimen comprised peripheral blood, sampled on day 0 of AZD1222 vaccination. The source of this sequence is an adult in good health. The V and J genes are TRBV10-1 and TRBJ1-1; no definite D call. This CDR3 reads CATVMTEAFS. Here the CDR3 DNA reads TGCGCCACCGTAATGACTGAAGCTTTCTCT.